The TCR beta chain described here comes from a study of OX40 agonist ivuxolimab in advanced cancers. Background on the study: Every 2 weeks, ivuxolimab was infused into the patients intravenously at between 0.01 and 10 mg/kg. Antecedent anti-PD-1, anti-PD-L1 or anti-CTLA-4 therapy was permissible, with about 39% having received some.

This clone was counted once. The target antigen is unknown. Whole-study findings and limits: Normalized expansion of T-cell clones was also low for some nonresponders. Both blood CD4+ and CD8+ T cells showed clonal growth by week 6 at 0.1 to 3.0 mg/kg.

The data were produced by immunoSEQ multiplex PCR, yet TCRdb's version contains in-frame clones alone and is incomplete. The table has tens of thousands of clones, around 89% seen once. This CDR3 contains 15 residues. V was cut by 2 bases and J by 0 bases, with 8 bases left in between. Looked up from germline, CDR1 is SGHTS and CDR2 is YDEGEE. This rearrangement joins TRBV5-8 to TRBJ2-2; D remains unclear. This specimen consisted of CD4+ or CD8+ T cells sorted from blood, obtained in a trial of the OX40 agonist ivuxolimab. The receptor was isolated from an adult with an advanced solid tumor such as melanoma, head and neck, liver or kidney cancer. The CDR3 sequence: CASSLGNSNTGELFF. Written as DNA, the CDR3 is TGTGCCAGCAGCTTAGGGAATTCGAACACCGGGGAGCTGTTTTTT.